Given below is one T cell receptor (beta chain) in context. This entry belongs to a study of blood T cell repertoires in COVID-19. Germline CDR1 reads LGHDT; CDR2 reads YNNKEL (reference sequence). This CDR3 spans 14 amino acids. V lost 0 bases, J lost 8 bases, and 6 bases stayed unmatched. The data were produced by immunoSEQ multiplex PCR, yet TCRdb's version contains in-frame clones alone and is incomplete. The top ten clones hold 1.8% of a sample with some 500,000 clones, roughly 90% of them seen once. The chain is built from TRBV3-1 (or the pseudogene TRBV3-2) and TRBJ1-2, with 7 bases fitting TRBD1. The sequenced sample was PBMCs or T cells enriched from blood (not recorded which). The origin of this receptor is a woman between 35 and 50 years old who had recovered from COVID-19. The CDR3 is CASSQEDRDSGYTF. Here the CDR3 DNA reads TGTGCCAGCAGCCAAGAAGACAGGGATAGCGGCTACACCTTC.